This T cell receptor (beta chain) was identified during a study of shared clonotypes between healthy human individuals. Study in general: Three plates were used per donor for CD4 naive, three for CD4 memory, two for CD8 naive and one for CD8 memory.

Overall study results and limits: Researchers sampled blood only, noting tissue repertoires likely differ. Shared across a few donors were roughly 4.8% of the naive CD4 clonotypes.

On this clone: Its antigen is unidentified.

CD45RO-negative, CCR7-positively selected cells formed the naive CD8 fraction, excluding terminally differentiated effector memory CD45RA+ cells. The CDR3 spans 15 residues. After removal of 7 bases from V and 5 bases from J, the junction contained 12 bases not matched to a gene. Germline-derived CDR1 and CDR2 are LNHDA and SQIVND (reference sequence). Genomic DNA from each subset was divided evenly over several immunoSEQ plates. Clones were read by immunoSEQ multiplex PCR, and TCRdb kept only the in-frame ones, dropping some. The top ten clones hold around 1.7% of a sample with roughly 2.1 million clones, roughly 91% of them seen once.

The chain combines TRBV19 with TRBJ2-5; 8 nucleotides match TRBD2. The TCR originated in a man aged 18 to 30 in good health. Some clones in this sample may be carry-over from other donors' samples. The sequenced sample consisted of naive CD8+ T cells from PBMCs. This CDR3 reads CASNPRGGSLETQYF. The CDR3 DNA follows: TGTGCCAGTAACCCTCGGGGGGGTAGTTTGGAGACCCAGTACTTC.